This T cell receptor beta chain was identified in a study of naive CD8 T cells in extremely preterm neonates. Repertoires were generated with immunoSEQ multiplex PCR, while TCRdb's copy carries only in-frame clones and drops some. The sample has about 8,000 clones, more than 95% seen once. Germline CDR1 reads WNHNN; CDR2 reads SYGVQD (reference sequence). J gave up 2 bases and V 3 bases, and 9 bases lay outside the gene matches. This CDR3 region has 18 residues. Sequenced sample: naive CD8+ T cells from blood. The TCR comes from a human donor in good health. The V gene is TRBV10-1, the J gene TRBJ2-1, with 11 bases that match TRBD2. This CDR3 is CASSDPGTSGKAYNEQFF. The CDR3 region has the DNA TGCGCCAGCAGTGACCCCGGGACTAGCGGTAAAGCCTACAATGAGCAGTTCTTC.